This TCR beta chain was retrieved from a study of Ad26.COV2.S vaccination and SARS-CoV-2 variants. Study-level information: Ad26.COV2.S, an intramuscular injection, was given once or twice 56 days apart. Findings and caveats of the study: With respect to non-spike TCR breadth, vaccine and placebo recipients were similar. Responses of spike-specific T cells (both CD8+ and CD4+) reportedly showed substantial breadth after vaccination.

Noted treatment: about 20 received Ad26.COV2.S at low or high dose, single or two shots; five or six received placebo; per-sample allocation not given. Specimens were obtained on day 63 following the first vaccine or placebo injection. Measured with immunoSEQ multiplex PCR; TCRdb has only the in-frame clones, and not every one. Among 510,000 or so clones listed, roughly 85% were seen once. Note on this clone: Its matching antigen is unknown.

CDR1 and CDR2 (germline): SGHVS, FQNEAQ. V lost 5 bases, J lost 2 bases, and 3 bases stayed unmatched. The CDR3 extends over 15 amino acids. The specimen comprised peripheral blood, sampled in a trial of Ad26.COV2.S vaccine versus placebo. V and J are TRBV7-8 and TRBJ2-1; 10 bases are shared with TRBD2. The TCR sequence derives from a person between 18 and 65 years old who received the Ad26.COV2.S COVID-19 vaccine or a placebo. The CDR3 loop is CASSRTSGAYNEQFF. The CDR3 coding sequence is TGTGCCAGCAGCCGGACTAGCGGAGCCTACAATGAGCAGTTCTTC.